This is a list of T cell receptor beta chains from one sample in a study of cytomegalovirus exposure and HLA in healthy donors. This table comes from immunoSEQ multiplex PCR, and its TCRdb copy is limited to in-frame clones, with some not included. The table has about 120,000 clones, roughly 69% seen once. Material for sequencing was PBMCs. These receptors all come from a human donor in good health. Both conserved end residues are part of each CDR3. The D gene is left open where the match is weak. The size of a clone is reported for some rows only, either as once, few or many, or as a class for expanded clones.

size,V,J,D,CDR3,DNA
NA,TRBV5-5,TRBJ1-4,NA,CASSLAVGEDEKLFF,TGTGCCAGCAGCTTGGCCGTAGGGGAGGATGAAAAACTGTTTTTT
NA,TRBV5-1,TRBJ2-5,NA,CASSLNSFQETQYF,TGCGCCAGCAGCTTGAACAGTTTCCAAGAGACCCAGTACTTC
NA,TRBV6-4,TRBJ1-2,TRBD1,CASRPGQRDGYTF,TGTGCCAGCAGACCGGGACAGAGGGATGGCTACACCTTC
NA,TRBV30,TRBJ2-1,TRBD2,CAWSVPWREGLGRSYNEQFF,TGTGCCTGGAGTGTACCTTGGCGGGAGGGCCTGGGGCGCTCCTACAATGAGCAGTTCTTC
few,TRBV29-1,TRBJ2-7,NA,CSVDVQGGSEQYF,TGCAGCGTTGATGTCCAGGGAGGATCCGAGCAGTACTTC
few,TRBV14,TRBJ2-7,NA,CASSRYRGGREQYF,TGTGCCAGCAGCCGGTACAGGGGGGGCCGCGAGCAGTACTTC
NA,TRBV7-8,TRBJ1-5,NA,CASSLGTGITSNQPQHF,TGTGCCAGCAGCTTAGGGACCGGGATAACTAGCAATCAGCCCCAGCATTTT
many,TRBV7-2,TRBJ1-4,NA,CASSLTRNEKLFF,TGTGCCAGCAGCTTAACGAGGAATGAAAAACTGTTTTTT
NA,TRBV21-1,TRBJ1-4,NA,CASRPPTGCNEKLFF,TGTGCCAGCAGACCACCGACAGGCTGTAATGAAAAACTGTTTTTT
NA,TRBV29-1,TRBJ2-1,NA,CSARGSPPNEQFF,TGCAGCGCTCGAGGGAGTCCACCCAATGAGCAGTTCTTC
NA,TRBV9,TRBJ1-2,NA,CASSGQLRQLYGYTF,TGTGCCAGCAGCGGACAATTAAGACAGCTTTATGGCTACACCTTC
once,TRBV29-1,TRBJ2-1,TRBD2,CSVTGGGRAYNEQFF,TGCAGCGTAACGGGCGGCGGGAGGGCCTACAATGAGCAGTTCTTC
NA,TRBV29-1,TRBJ2-1,NA,CSTYDTGSYNEQFF,TGCAGCACGTATGACACGGGGTCCTACAATGAGCAGTTCTTC
few,TRBV14,TRBJ2-6,NA,CASSQVMGPGANVLTF,TGTGCCAGCAGCCAAGTGATGGGCCCCGGGGCCAACGTCCTGACTTTC